This T cell receptor (beta chain) derives from a study of long-term antiretroviral therapy in people with HIV. The CDR3 loop spans 18 amino acids. Version v3.0 of the immunoSEQ assay ran at survey level. Repertoires were generated with immunoSEQ multiplex PCR, while TCRdb's copy carries only in-frame clones and drops some. The repertoire holds tens of thousands of clones, with roughly 96% as singletons. The V call is TRBV12-2, the J call TRBJ2-7; the tabulated D call, TRBD2, remains unverified against the DNA. TRBV12-2 is marked as a pseudogene. The clonotype was recovered from a man younger than 45 with HIV. This specimen was unsorted PBMCs, taken 5.3 years after starting antiretroviral therapy. This CDR3 is CASRLEADTSGTVDEQYF. The CDR3 DNA reads as TGTGCAAGTCGCTTAGAGGCCGACACTAGCGGGACGGTAGACGAGCAGTACTTC.